What follows are 14 T cell receptor beta chains derived from one specimen sequenced in a study of T cell changes during pregnancy in multiple sclerosis. This table comes from immunoSEQ multiplex PCR, and its TCRdb copy is limited to in-frame clones, with some not included. The data show 20,000 or so clones, with around 90% seen just once and around 5% held by the top ten. Sequencing was performed on CD8+ T cells from peripheral blood mononuclear cells, taken in the second trimester of pregnancy. These receptors were obtained from a female donor in good health, enrolled as a control in a pregnancy study.

This chain uses TRBV18 with TRBJ1-4; a possible D gene is TRBD1 (6 bases). The V gene's germline CDR1 is KGHSH and CDR2 LQKENI. Deletions cut 0 bases from V and 1 base from J, with 9 bases between. CDR3 size: 16 residues. The CDR3 reads CASSPPGDITNEKLFF. The CDR3 coding sequence is TGTGCCAGCTCACCACCGGGGGACATAACTAATGAAAAACTGTTTTTT.

The chain couples TRBV2 to TRBJ2-2; 11 nucleotides align to TRBD1. The CDR3 sequence is 15 residues long. Germline V CDR1 and CDR2: SNHLY, FYNNEI. The trim removed 6 bases at V and 6 bases at J, leaving 6 bases unmatched. The CDR3: CASSPGQGVSGELFF. The DNA of the CDR3 is TGTGCCAGCAGCCCGGGACAGGGGGTCTCCGGGGAGCTGTTTTTT.

The chain recombines TRBV6-5 with TRBJ1-1, with 7 bases matching TRBD1. With 2 bases clipped from V and 11 bases from J, the junction kept 11 bases outside the gene matches. The CDR3 extends over 14 amino acids. CDR1 is MNHEY, CDR2 SVGAGI, per germline. The CDR3 DNA reads TGTGCCAGCAGTTACGGTATAACAGGGGAGGACGCTTTCTTT. It is translated as CASSYGITGEDAFF.

The CDR3 sequence is CASSLLVRTGRETQYF. The CDR3 DNA reads as TGTGCCAGCAGTTTATTGGTTCGGACAGGGAGGGAGACCCAGTACTTC. The chain is built from TRBV28 and TRBJ2-5, with 8 bases matching TRBD1. Germline loops: CDR1 MDHEN, CDR2 SYDVKM. The J segment lost 5 bases and the V segment lost 1 base, leaving 9 bases of the junction unmatched. The CDR3 has 16 amino acids.

This chain joins TRBV6-6 and TRBJ2-2; no clear D. CDR3 length equals 11 residues. Trimming pared 8 bases from V and 7 bases from J, leaving 8 bases between. CDR1 is MNHNY and CDR2 is SVGAGI in the germline V gene (reference sequence). In DNA, the CDR3 is TGTGCCAGCTATGGAGTCGGGGAGCTGTTTTTT. Translating it yields CASYGVGELFF.

The chain is built from TRBV30 and TRBJ1-5; TRBD1 matches 8 bases. J lost 5 bases, V lost 2 bases, and 5 bases had no gene match. The germline V gene has CDR1 GTSNPN and CDR2 SVGIG (reference sequence). The CDR3 has 14 residues. CDR3: CAWSFTGGHQPQHF. CDR3 sequence (DNA): TGTGCCTGGAGTTTTACAGGGGGTCATCAGCCCCAGCATTTT.

The chain recombines TRBV2 with TRBJ2-1; 7 positions match TRBD1. The CDR3 length is 15 residues. Germline V gene data show CDR1 as SNHLY and CDR2 as FYNNEI. Trimming removed 2 bases from V and 6 bases from J; junction bases left unmatched: 7. Here the CDR3 DNA reads TGTGCCAGCAGTGAAATCCAGGGACAGAGCAATGAGCAGTTCTTC. Encoded protein: CASSEIQGQSNEQFF.

This clone was observed a handful of times. This rearrangement joins TRBV4-3 to TRBJ2-1; 10 bases align to TRBD1. Germline V lookup: CDR1 LGHNA, CDR2 YSLEER. After removal of 1 base from V and 3 bases from J, the junction contained 3 bases not matched to a gene. This CDR3 comprises 16 residues. The CDR3 sequence is CASSQATGGSYNEQFF. DNA for the CDR3: TGCGCCAGCAGCCAAGCGACAGGGGGCAGCTACAATGAGCAGTTCTTC.

The J gene is TRBJ2-7, the V gene TRBV13; 8 bases agree with TRBD2. The CDR3 covers 13 residues. Germline V gene lookup returns CDR1 PRHDT and CDR2 FYEKMQ (reference sequence). V was pared by 9 bases and J by 5 bases, with 9 bases of the junction left unmatched. The CDR3, as DNA: TGTGCCAGTTCCAGCGGGAGAAACGACGAGCAGTACTTC. It codes for CASSSGRNDEQYF.

The chain uses TRBV29-1 and TRBJ2-7, with 12 bases that match TRBD1. The V gene end was trimmed by 6 bases and the J gene end by 3 bases; junction bases not matched to a gene: 9. Germline CDR1 SQVTM, CDR2 ANQGSEA. The length of the CDR3 is 15 residues. The CDR3 protein is CSVAGTGGAYYEQYF. The CDR3 DNA reads as TGCAGCGTGGCCGGGACAGGGGGCGCATACTACGAGCAGTACTTC.

This chain uses TRBV5-1 with TRBJ2-5; 9 bases are shared with TRBD2. V was clipped by 2 bases and J by 1 base; unmatched bases: 6. Germline assignment: CDR1 SGHRS and CDR2 YFSETQ. The CDR3 spans 16 residues. The CDR3: CASSLNIAGAQETQYF. The CDR3, as DNA: TGCGCCAGCAGCTTAAATATAGCGGGGGCCCAAGAGACCCAGTACTTC.

The chain links TRBV30 to TRBJ2-6; 7 bases agree with TRBD1. This CDR3 is built from 15 residues. With 5 bases clipped from V and 4 bases from J, the junction kept 8 bases outside the gene matches. Per germline, CDR1 GTSNPN and CDR2 SVGIG (reference sequence). CDR3 sequence: CAWGQAYGGANVLTF. CDR3 in DNA: TGTGCCTGGGGACAGGCCTATGGGGGGGCCAACGTCCTGACTTTC.

The J gene is TRBJ2-3, the V gene TRBV9, with D perhaps TRBD2 (5 bases). This CDR3 has 16 amino acids. Per the germline V gene, CDR1 is SGDLS and CDR2 is YYNGEE. The V gene lost 3 bases and the J gene lost 2 bases, with 16 bases spanning the gap. The CDR3 here is CASSAHSGSFTDTQYF. In nucleotides, the CDR3 is TGTGCCAGCAGCGCCCACAGCGGATCATTCACAGATACGCAGTATTTT.

The rearrangement joins TRBV6-5 to TRBJ2-7; D may be TRBD1 (6 bases). Germline V gene lookup returns CDR1 MNHEY and CDR2 SVGAGI. Trimming removed 8 bases from V and 2 bases from J, with 16 bases in between. This CDR3 is 14 amino acids long. CDR3: CASRRTEVPYEQYF. The CDR3 DNA is TGTGCCAGCCGCAGGACAGAAGTTCCCTACGAGCAGTACTTC.